This TCR beta chain was retrieved from a study of tumor-infiltrating lymphocytes in oesophageal squamous cell carcinoma. Each CDR3 protein is one row after TCRdb ran MiXCR on the PCR reads. The sample holds roughly 16,000 distinct CDR3 sequences, around 41% seen once. The CDR3 sequence is 15 residues long. CDR1 MDHEN and CDR2 SYDVKM come from the germline V gene. V was trimmed by 3 bases and J by 3 bases, leaving 12 bases between them. This clonotype has at least ten counts. The material sequenced was normal esophageal tissue next to the tumor. The rearrangement links TRBV28 to TRBJ2-1, with D unclear. This clonotype was obtained from a female donor with esophageal squamous cell carcinoma. The CDR3, as DNA: TGTGCCAGCAGTTTTATAGGGCAGATCTACAATGAGCAGTTCTTC. This sequence encodes CASSFIGQIYNEQFF. The whole variable domain, filled in from reference TRBV28 and TRBJ2-1, reads DVKVTQSSRYLVKRTGEKVFLECVQDMDHENMFWYRQDPGLGLRLIYFSYDVKMKEKGDIPEGYSVSREKKERFSLILESASTNQTSMYLCASSFIGQIYNEQFFGPGTRLTVL.